These T cell receptor beta chains were read from a single sample in a study of radiation and T cells in renal cell carcinoma. Only in-frame clones appear in the TCRdb table, and some are missing; sequencing was by immunoSEQ multiplex PCR. The sample contains approximately 40,000 clones, about 82% of which appear only once. The material sequenced was blood, taken from a patient whose treatment included radiotherapy and nephrectomy. The receptors were gathered from a woman in her sixties or seventies with renal cell carcinoma. Each CDR3 is given with its conserved first and last residue. Fields, in order: J gene, clone size, D gene, V gene, CDR3 protein, CDR3 DNA. D genes are given only for firm matches. The size of a clone is reported for some rows only, either as once, few or many, or as a class for expanded clones.

J: TRBJ2-2
size: few
D: TRBD1
V: TRBV4-1
CDR3: CASSHPGTGNTGELFF
DNA: TGCGCCAGCAGCCACCCCGGGACAGGGAACACCGGGGAGCTGTTTTTT

J: TRBJ2-7
size: .
D: .
V: TRBV5-1
CDR3: CASSLGPTGEQYF
DNA: TGCGCCAGCAGCCTGGGACCTACGGGCGAGCAGTACTTC

J: TRBJ2-5
size: .
D: TRBD2
V: TRBV25-1
CDR3: CASLGLAGGPNQETQYF
DNA: TGTGCCAGCCTCGGACTAGCGGGGGGGCCCAATCAAGAGACCCAGTACTTC

J: TRBJ1-6
size: .
D: TRBD1
V: TRBV19
CDR3: CASSTRTGNSPLHF
DNA: TGTGCCAGTAGTACACGGACAGGAAATTCACCCCTCCACTTT

J: TRBJ2-1
size: .
D: TRBD1
V: TRBV4-1
CDR3: CASSQGQGANNEQFF
DNA: TGCGCCAGCAGCCAGGGACAGGGGGCCAACAATGAGCAGTTCTTC

J: TRBJ2-5
size: .
D: TRBD2
V: TRBV9
CDR3: CASSLSGGAGETQYF
DNA: TGTGCCAGCAGCCTTAGCGGGGGGGCCGGAGAGACCCAGTACTTC

J: TRBJ2-2
size: .
D: .
V: TRBV2
CDR3: CASSTHTGELFF
DNA: TGTGCCAGCAGTACTCATACCGGGGAGCTGTTTTTT

J: TRBJ1-5
size: .
D: TRBD1
V: TRBV5-5
CDR3: CASSFTGGANQPQHF
DNA: TGTGCCAGCAGCTTTACAGGGGGCGCGAATCAGCCCCAGCATTTT

J: TRBJ2-2
size: .
D: .
V: TRBV7-9
CDR3: CASSSFRNTGELFF
DNA: TGTGCCAGCAGCTCCTTCCGTAATACCGGGGAGCTGTTTTTT

J: TRBJ1-2
size: many
D: .
V: TRBV6-5
CDR3: CASSYGVNYGYTF
DNA: TGTGCCAGCAGTTATGGGGTTAACTATGGCTACACCTTC

J: TRBJ1-5
size: .
D: .
V: TRBV2
CDR3: CASHRDSNQPQHF
DNA: TGTGCCAGCCATAGGGATAGCAATCAGCCCCAGCATTTT

J: TRBJ1-1
size: .
D: TRBD1
V: TRBV19
CDR3: CASSIPPLDRVNTEAFF
DNA: TGTGCCAGTAGTATTCCCCCCCTGGACAGGGTGAACACTGAAGCTTTCTTT

J: TRBJ1-5
size: .
D: .
V: TRBV25-1
CDR3: CASSIADSNQPQHF
DNA: TGTGCCAGCAGTATCGCGGATAGCAATCAGCCCCAGCATTTT

J: TRBJ1-2
size: .
D: TRBD1
V: TRBV2
CDR3: CASRWDRANYGYTF
DNA: TGTGCCAGCAGATGGGACAGAGCTAACTATGGCTACACCTTC

J: TRBJ2-1
size: .
D: .
V: TRBV6-6
CDR3: CASSFPRDLEQFF
DNA: TGTGCCAGCAGTTTCCCTCGGGACCTGGAGCAGTTCTTC

J: TRBJ2-2
size: few
D: TRBD1
V: TRBV19
CDR3: CASSRQGVDTGELFF
DNA: TGTGCCAGTAGTAGACAGGGTGTGGACACCGGGGAGCTGTTTTTT

J: TRBJ2-7
size: .
D: TRBD2
V: TRBV6-1
CDR3: CASSLLAGATYEQYF
DNA: TGTGCCAGCAGTCTTCTAGCGGGGGCTACCTACGAGCAGTACTTC

J: TRBJ2-7
size: .
D: TRBD1
V: TRBV6-6
CDR3: CASTRQGAGEQYF
DNA: TGTGCCAGCACCCGACAGGGGGCAGGGGAGCAGTACTTC

J: TRBJ1-2
size: .
D: .
V: TRBV6-5
CDR3: CASSYGGPYGYTF
DNA: TGTGCCAGCAGTTATGGGGGGCCCTATGGCTACACCTTC

J: TRBJ1-2
size: .
D: TRBD1
V: TRBV7-9
CDR3: CASSLVGGQLNYGYTF
DNA: TGTGCCAGCAGCTTAGTGGGGGGACAGCTTAACTATGGCTACACCTTC

J: TRBJ2-7
size: .
D: .
V: TRBV2
CDR3: CASMGGRLNEQYF
DNA: TGTGCCAGCATGGGGGGTCGGTTGAACGAGCAGTACTTC

J: TRBJ2-3
size: .
D: .
V: TRBV2
CDR3: CASSENRPPSTDTQYF
DNA: TGTGCCAGCAGTGAAAACAGGCCGCCTAGCACAGATACGCAGTATTTT

J: TRBJ2-7
size: .
D: .
V: TRBV6-5
CDR3: CASSYGIDYEQYF
DNA: TGTGCCAGCAGTTATGGTATCGACTACGAGCAGTACTTC

J: TRBJ1-6
size: few
D: .
V: TRBV5-8
CDR3: CASSLVATPANSPLHF
DNA: TGTGCCAGCAGCTTGGTGGCAACCCCAGCGAATTCACCCCTCCACTTT

J: TRBJ1-5
size: .
D: .
V: TRBV6-1
CDR3: CASSEASRGNQPQHF
DNA: TGTGCCAGCAGTGAAGCAAGCCGGGGAAATCAGCCCCAGCATTTT

J: TRBJ2-5
size: .
D: TRBD2
V: TRBV2
CDR3: CASSVPSGGGTQYF
DNA: TGTGCCAGCAGTGTTCCTAGCGGGGGGGGGACCCAGTACTTC

J: TRBJ2-7
size: .
D: TRBD1
V: TRBV4-1
CDR3: CASRQDRGGYEQYF
DNA: TGCGCCAGCAGACAGGACAGGGGAGGCTACGAGCAGTACTTC

J: TRBJ2-2
size: .
D: TRBD1
V: TRBV5-1
CDR3: CASSLDTGGTGELFF
DNA: TGCGCCAGCAGCTTGGATACAGGGGGCACCGGGGAGCTGTTTTTT

J: TRBJ2-2
size: .
D: .
V: TRBV4-1
CDR3: CASSQDARGLFF
DNA: TGCGCCAGCAGCCAAGACGCCCGTGGGCTGTTTTTT

J: TRBJ2-5
size: .
D: .
V: TRBV4-1
CDR3: CASSQVEGSETQYF
DNA: TGCGCCAGCAGCCAAGTGGAAGGATCCGAGACCCAGTACTTC

J: TRBJ1-2
size: .
D: .
V: TRBV9
CDR3: CASSVGGDLRGYTF
DNA: TGTGCCAGCAGCGTAGGAGGCGACCTCCGCGGCTACACCTTC

J: TRBJ2-2
size: .
D: .
V: TRBV5-1
CDR3: CASRPPGAKETGELFF
DNA: TGCGCCAGCAGACCTCCTGGGGCGAAAGAAACCGGGGAGCTGTTTTTT

J: TRBJ1-2
size: .
D: .
V: TRBV5-1
CDR3: CASSLGEGYGYTF
DNA: TGCGCCAGCAGCTTAGGGGAGGGCTATGGCTACACCTTC

J: TRBJ2-3
size: .
D: .
V: TRBV4-1
CDR3: CASSHLGSTDTQYF
DNA: TGCGCCAGCAGCCATTTAGGAAGCACAGATACGCAGTATTTT

J: TRBJ1-1
size: .
D: TRBD1
V: TRBV29-1
CDR3: CSVRRGLRGPNTEAFF
DNA: TGCAGCGTTCGCAGGGGGCTGAGAGGCCCGAACACTGAAGCTTTCTTT

J: TRBJ1-4
size: .
D: TRBD1
V: TRBV6-1
CDR3: CASSEADRGGIKLFF
DNA: TGTGCCAGCAGTGAAGCCGACAGGGGAGGAATAAAACTGTTTTTT

J: TRBJ1-3
size: .
D: .
V: TRBV6-1
CDR3: CASSGSSGNTIYF
DNA: TGTGCCAGCAGCGGTAGCTCTGGAAACACCATATATTTT

J: TRBJ2-7
size: once
D: .
V: TRBV5-5
CDR3: CASSNLDRHYEQYF
DNA: TGTGCCAGCAGTAACCTTGACAGACACTACGAGCAGTACTTC

J: TRBJ2-7
size: .
D: .
V: TRBV5-4
CDR3: CASSAGWGARDEQYF
DNA: TGTGCCAGCAGCGCGGGTTGGGGGGCGAGGGACGAGCAGTACTTC

J: TRBJ2-3
size: .
D: .
V: TRBV6-5
CDR3: CASSSDPGSTDTQYF
DNA: TGTGCCAGCAGTTCCGACCCCGGGAGCACAGATACGCAGTATTTT

J: TRBJ2-7
size: once
D: TRBD1
V: TRBV6-1
CDR3: CASSVQDRGHEQYF
DNA: TGTGCCAGCAGTGTTCAGGACAGGGGGCACGAGCAGTACTTC